This T cell receptor (beta chain) was found in a study of blood T cell repertoires in COVID-19. Study summary: PBMCs, B-cell-depleted T cells, or T cells were the source of the cDNA or gDNA that made up the material.

Sequencing used immunoSEQ multiplex PCR; TCRdb keeps in-frame clones, though not all of them. This sample has approximately 200,000 clones, with about 81% found just once. The CDR3 runs to 14 residues. Germline CDR1 SEHNR, CDR2 FQNEAQ (reference sequence). With V trimmed by 3 bases and J by 6 bases, 5 bases remained unmatched. In this sample, this clone turned up a few times. Material: peripheral blood. The chain carries TRBV7-9 and TRBJ2-1; TRBD2 agrees at 7 bases. The sequence derives from a woman aged 80 or over with COVID-19, enrolled during active disease. The CDR3 is CASSFGGSSNEQFF. The CDR3 bases are TGTGCCAGCAGCTTCGGCGGGAGCTCCAATGAGCAGTTCTTC.